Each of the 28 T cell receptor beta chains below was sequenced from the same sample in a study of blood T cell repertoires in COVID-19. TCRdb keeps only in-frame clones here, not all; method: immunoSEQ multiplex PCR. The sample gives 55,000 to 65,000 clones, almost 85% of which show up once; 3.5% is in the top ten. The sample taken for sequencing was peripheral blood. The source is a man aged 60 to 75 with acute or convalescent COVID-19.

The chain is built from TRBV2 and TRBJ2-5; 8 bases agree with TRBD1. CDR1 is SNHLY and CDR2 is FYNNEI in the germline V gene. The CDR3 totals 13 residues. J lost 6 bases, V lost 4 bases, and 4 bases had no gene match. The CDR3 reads CASSGDRTQTQYF. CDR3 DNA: TGTGCCAGCAGTGGGGACAGGACACAGACCCAGTACTTC.

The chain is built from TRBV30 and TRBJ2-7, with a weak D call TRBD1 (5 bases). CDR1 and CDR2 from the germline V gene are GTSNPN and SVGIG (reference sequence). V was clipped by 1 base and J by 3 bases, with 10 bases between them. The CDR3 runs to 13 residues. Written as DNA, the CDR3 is TGTGCCTGGAGTGGACAGTGGGACTACGAGCAGTACTTC. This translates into CAWSGQWDYEQYF.

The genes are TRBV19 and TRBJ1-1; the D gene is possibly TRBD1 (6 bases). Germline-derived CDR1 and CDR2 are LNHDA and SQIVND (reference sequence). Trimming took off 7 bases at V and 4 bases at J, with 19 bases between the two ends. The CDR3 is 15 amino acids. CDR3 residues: CASTPPRTAFTEAFF. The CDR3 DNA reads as TGTGCCAGTACGCCCCCCCGGACAGCTTTCACTGAAGCTTTCTTT.

Here the CDR3 reads CASSSQYQETQYF. The CDR3 DNA is TGTGCCAGCAGCTCCCAGTACCAAGAGACCCAGTACTTC. The rearrangement uses TRBV7-2 and TRBJ2-5, with unresolved D. CDR1 is SGHTA, CDR2 FQGNSA, per germline. The ends were cut back, 4 bases at V and 0 bases at J, with 6 bases in the middle. CDR3 length: 13 amino acids.

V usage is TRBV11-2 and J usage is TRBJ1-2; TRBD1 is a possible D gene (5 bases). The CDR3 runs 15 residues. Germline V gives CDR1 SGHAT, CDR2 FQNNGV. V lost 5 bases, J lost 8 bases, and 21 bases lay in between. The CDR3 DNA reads TGTGCCAGCAGCGCCCGCGGGGGGGGGAGTAAGGGCTACACCTTC. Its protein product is CASSARGGGSKGYTF.

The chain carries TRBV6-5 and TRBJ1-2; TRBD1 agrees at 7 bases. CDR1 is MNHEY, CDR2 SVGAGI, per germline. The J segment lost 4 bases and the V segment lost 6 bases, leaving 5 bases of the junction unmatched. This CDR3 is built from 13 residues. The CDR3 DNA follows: TGTGCCAGCAGCCTTCAGGGGGTCTATGGCTACACCTTC. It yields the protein CASSLQGVYGYTF.

The CDR3: CASSLTSGALGSQYF. The CDR3 DNA reads as TGTGCCAGCAGCTTGACTAGCGGGGCACTCGGTAGCCAGTACTTC. The chain recombines TRBV11-2 with TRBJ2-5; TRBD2 agrees at 11 bases. The CDR3 loop spans 15 amino acids. V shed 3 bases and J 10 bases; nucleotides not matched to a gene: 10. Germline CDR1 SGHAT, CDR2 FQNNGV.

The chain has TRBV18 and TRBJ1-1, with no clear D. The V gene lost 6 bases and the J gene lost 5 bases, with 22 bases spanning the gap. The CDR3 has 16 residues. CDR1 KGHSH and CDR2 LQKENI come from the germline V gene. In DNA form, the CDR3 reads TGTGCCAGCTCGCCCTTTGACTCTAGGGCGGGGACTGAAGCTTTCTTT. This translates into CASSPFDSRAGTEAFF.

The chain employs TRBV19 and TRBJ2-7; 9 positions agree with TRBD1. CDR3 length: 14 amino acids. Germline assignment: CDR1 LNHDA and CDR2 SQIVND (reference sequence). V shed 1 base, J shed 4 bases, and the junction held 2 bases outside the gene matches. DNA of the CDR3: TGTGCCAGTAGTATAGGACAGGGGGAATACGAGCAGTACTTC. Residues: CASSIGQGEYEQYF.

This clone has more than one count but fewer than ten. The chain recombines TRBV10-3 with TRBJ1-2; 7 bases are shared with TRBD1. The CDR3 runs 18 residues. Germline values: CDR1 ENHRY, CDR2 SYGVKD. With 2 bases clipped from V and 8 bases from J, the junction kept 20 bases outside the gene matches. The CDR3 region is CAISETSLNTRGSRGYTF. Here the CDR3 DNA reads TGTGCCATCAGTGAGACCTCCCTTAATACCAGGGGGTCGAGGGGCTACACCTTC.

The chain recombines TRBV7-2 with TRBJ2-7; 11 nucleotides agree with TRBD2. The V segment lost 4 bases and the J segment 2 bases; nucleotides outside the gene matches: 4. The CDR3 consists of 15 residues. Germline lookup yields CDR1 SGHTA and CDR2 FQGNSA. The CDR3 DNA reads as TGTGCCAGCAGCTCACTAGCGGGGGATACCTACGAGCAGTACTTC. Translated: CASSSLAGDTYEQYF.

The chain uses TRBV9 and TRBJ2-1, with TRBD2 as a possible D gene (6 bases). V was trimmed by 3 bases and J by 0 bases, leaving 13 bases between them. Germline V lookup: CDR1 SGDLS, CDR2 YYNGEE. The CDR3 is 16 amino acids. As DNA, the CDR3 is TGTGCCAGCAGCGCCGGGGGTAGCTTCTCCTACAATGAGCAGTTCTTC. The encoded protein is CASSAGGSFSYNEQFF.

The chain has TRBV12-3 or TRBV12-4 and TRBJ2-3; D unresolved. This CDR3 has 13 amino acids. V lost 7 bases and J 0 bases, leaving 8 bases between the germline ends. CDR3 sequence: CASNLGSTDTQYF. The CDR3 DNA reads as TGTGCCAGCAACCTTGGCAGCACAGATACGCAGTATTTT.

CDR3 bases: TGTGCCAGCAGCTTAGTGGCGGGGGGCTCCTACGAGCAGTACTTC. Protein product: CASSLVAGGSYEQYF. The chain has TRBV7-8 and TRBJ2-7; 8 bases fit TRBD2. The CDR3 loop spans 15 amino acids. Germline loops: CDR1 SGHVS, CDR2 FQNEAQ. The V segment lost 1 base and the J segment 0 bases; nucleotides outside the gene matches: 2. The full variable domain, rest sourced from reference TRBV7-8 and TRBJ2-7, is GAGVSQSPRYKVAKRGQDVALRCDPISGHVSLFWYQQALGQGPEFLTYFQNEAQLDKSGLPSDRFFAERPEGSVSTLKIQRTQQEDSAVYLCASSLVAGGSYEQYFGPGTRLTVT.

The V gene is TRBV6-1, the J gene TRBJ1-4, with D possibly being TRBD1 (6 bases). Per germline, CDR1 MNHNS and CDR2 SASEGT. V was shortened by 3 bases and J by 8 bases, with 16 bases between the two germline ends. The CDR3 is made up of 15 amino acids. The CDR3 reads CASSDGTLKREKLFF. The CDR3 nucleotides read TGTGCCAGCAGTGACGGGACATTGAAACGAGAAAAACTGTTTTTT.

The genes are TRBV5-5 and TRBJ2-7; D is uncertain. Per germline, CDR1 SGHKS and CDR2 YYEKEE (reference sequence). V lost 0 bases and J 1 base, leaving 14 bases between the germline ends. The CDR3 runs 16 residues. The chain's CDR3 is CASSLDPPPGSYEQYF. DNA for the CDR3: TGTGCCAGCAGCTTGGACCCGCCCCCGGGTTCCTACGAGCAGTACTTC.

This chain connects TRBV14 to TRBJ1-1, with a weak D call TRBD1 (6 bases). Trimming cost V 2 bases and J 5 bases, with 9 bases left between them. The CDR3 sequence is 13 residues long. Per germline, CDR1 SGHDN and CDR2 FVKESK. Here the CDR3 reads CASSQNRETEAFF. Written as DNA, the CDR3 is TGTGCCAGCAGCCAAAACAGGGAGACTGAAGCTTTCTTT.

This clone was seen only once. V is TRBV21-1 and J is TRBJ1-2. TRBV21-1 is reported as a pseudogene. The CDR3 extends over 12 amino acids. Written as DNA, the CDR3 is TGTGCCTGCAGGGCGGGGGCGCATGGCTACACCTTC. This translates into CACRAGAHGYTF.

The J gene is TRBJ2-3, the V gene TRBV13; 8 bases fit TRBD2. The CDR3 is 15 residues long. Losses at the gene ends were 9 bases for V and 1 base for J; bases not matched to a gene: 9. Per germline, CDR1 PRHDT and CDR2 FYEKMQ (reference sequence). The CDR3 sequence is CASTGGGRGTDTQYF. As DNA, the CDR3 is TGTGCCAGTACCGGGGGGGGCCGAGGCACAGATACGCAGTATTTT.

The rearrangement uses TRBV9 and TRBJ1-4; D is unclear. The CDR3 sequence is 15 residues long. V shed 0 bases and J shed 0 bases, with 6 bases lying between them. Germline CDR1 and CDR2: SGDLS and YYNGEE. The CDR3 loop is CASSVGTATNEKLFF. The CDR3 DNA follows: TGTGCCAGCAGCGTAGGAACAGCAACTAATGAAAAACTGTTTTTT.

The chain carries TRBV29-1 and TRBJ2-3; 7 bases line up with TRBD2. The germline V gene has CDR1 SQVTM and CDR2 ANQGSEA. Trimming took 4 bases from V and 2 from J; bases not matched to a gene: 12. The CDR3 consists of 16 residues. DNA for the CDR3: TGCAGCGTTGCTGATCTAGCGGAATGGTTCACAGATACGCAGTATTTT. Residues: CSVADLAEWFTDTQYF.

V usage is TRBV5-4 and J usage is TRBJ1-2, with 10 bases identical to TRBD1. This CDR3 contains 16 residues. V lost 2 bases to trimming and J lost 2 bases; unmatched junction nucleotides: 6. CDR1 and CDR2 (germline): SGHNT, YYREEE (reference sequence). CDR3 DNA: TGTGCCAGCAGCTTAAGGGGACAGGGGACCAACTATGGCTACACCTTC. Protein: CASSLRGQGTNYGYTF.

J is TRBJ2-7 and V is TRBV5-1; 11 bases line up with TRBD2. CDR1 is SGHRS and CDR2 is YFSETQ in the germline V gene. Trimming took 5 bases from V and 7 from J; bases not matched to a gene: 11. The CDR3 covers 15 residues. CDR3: CASRETSGMVREQYF. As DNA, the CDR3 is TGCGCCAGCAGGGAGACTAGCGGGATGGTTAGGGAGCAGTACTTC. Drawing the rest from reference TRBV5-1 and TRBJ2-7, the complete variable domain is KAGVTQTPRYLIKTRGQQVTLSCSPISGHRSVSWYQQTPGQGLQFLFEYFSETQRNKGNFPGRFSGRQFSNSRSEMNVSTLELGDSALYLCASRETSGMVREQYFGPGTRLTVT.

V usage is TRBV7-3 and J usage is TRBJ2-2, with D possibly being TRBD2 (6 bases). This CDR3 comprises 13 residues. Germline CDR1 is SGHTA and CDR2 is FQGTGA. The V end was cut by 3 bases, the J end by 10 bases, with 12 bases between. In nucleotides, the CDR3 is TGTGCCAGCAGCTTTGGAACTAGCCAGGAGCTGTTTTTT. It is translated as CASSFGTSQELFF.

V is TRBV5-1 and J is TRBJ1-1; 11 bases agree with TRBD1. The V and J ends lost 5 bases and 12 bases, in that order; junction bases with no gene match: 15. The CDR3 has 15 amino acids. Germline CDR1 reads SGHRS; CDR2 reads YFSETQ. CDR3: CASRLIPGQGGDPFF. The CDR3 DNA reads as TGCGCCAGCAGATTAATACCGGGACAGGGGGGTGACCCTTTCTTT.

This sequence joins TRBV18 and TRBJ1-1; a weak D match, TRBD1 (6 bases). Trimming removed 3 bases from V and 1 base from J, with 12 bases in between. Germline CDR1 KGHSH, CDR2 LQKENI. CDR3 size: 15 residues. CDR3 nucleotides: TGTGCCAGCTCACCCCAAGAGACAGGGAACACTGAAGCTTTCTTT. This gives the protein CASSPQETGNTEAFF. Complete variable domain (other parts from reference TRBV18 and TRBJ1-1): NAGVMQNPRHLVRRRGQEARLRCSPMKGHSHVYWYRQLPEEGLKFMVYLQKENIIDESGMPKERFSAEFPKEGPSILRIQQVVRGDSAAYFCASSPQETGNTEAFFGQGTRLTVV.

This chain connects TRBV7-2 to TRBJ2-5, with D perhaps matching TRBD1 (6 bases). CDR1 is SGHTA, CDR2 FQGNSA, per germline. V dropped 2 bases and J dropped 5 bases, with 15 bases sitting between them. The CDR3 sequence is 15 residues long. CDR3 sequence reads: CASSLLDGGWETQYF. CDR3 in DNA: TGTGCCAGCAGCTTACTAGATGGGGGCTGGGAGACCCAGTACTTC. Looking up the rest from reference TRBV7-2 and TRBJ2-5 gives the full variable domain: GAGVSQSPSNKVTEKGKDVELRCDPISGHTALYWYRQSLGQGLEFLIYFQGNSAPDKSGLPSDRFSAERTGGSVSTLTIQRTQQEDSAVYLCASSLLDGGWETQYFGPGTRLLVL.

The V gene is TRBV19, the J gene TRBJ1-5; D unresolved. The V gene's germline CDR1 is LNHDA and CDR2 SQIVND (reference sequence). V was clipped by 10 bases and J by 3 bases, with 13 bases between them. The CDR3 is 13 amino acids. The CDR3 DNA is TGTGCCACTCGGAGGGCAGCCAATCAGCCCCAGCATTTT. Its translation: CATRRAANQPQHF. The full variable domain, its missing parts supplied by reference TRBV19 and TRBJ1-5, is DGGITQSPKYLFRKEGQNVTLSCEQNLNHDAMYWYRQDPGQGLRLIYYSQIVNDFQKGDIAEGYSVSREKKESFPLTVTSAQKNPTAFYLCATRRAANQPQHFGDGTRLSIL.